The rows below give T cell receptor beta chains drawn from one sample of a study of post-analysis software for immune sequencing data. One entry per CDR3 protein results from TCRdb running MiXCR on the PCR reads. Counted here are approximately 630,000 distinct CDR3 sequences, approximately 59% occurring once; the ten biggest clones make up approximately 11%. Sample: blood. The receptors were gathered from a girl aged 2 to 9 with multiple sclerosis. Both conserved end residues are part of each CDR3. A D gene is named only where the DNA matches it firmly. Size tells how often a clone was seen (once, few, many) or the class of an expanded clone, and some rows leave it out.

abundance	v_gene	d_gene	j_gene	CDR3aa	CDR3nt
few	TRBV5-6	TRBD1	TRBJ1-1	CASSFRTGGVGVYEAFF	TGTGCCAGCAGCTTCAGGACAGGGGGCGTGGGGGTCTATGAAGCTTTCTTT
.	TRBV5-4	.	TRBJ2-3	CASSPGADLGTDTQYF	TGTGCCAGCAGCCCCGGGGCGGATCTGGGGACAGATACGCAGTATTTT
once	TRBV20-1	.	TRBJ2-3	CSAPDRTSSTDTQYF	TGCAGTGCGCCGGACAGAACCTCTAGCACAGATACGCAGTATTTT
.	TRBV7-2	TRBD2	TRBJ2-4	CASSVGTSGGMANIQYF	TGTGCCAGCAGCGTCGGGACTAGCGGGGGGATGGCAAACATTCAGTACTTC
.	TRBV29-1	.	TRBJ2-5	CSVMTGPRETQYF	TGCAGCGTAATGACAGGCCCCCGAGAGACCCAGTACTTC
.	TRBV5-5	TRBD2	TRBJ2-5	CASSLGVTSEDTQYF	TGTGCCAGCAGCTTGGGGGTGACTAGCGAGGATACCCAGTACTTC
.	TRBV9	TRBD1	TRBJ1-1	CASSPLRGWGTEAFF	TGTGCCAGCAGCCCACTCAGGGGGTGGGGGACTGAAGCTTTCTTT
.	TRBV12-3/TRBV12-4	.	TRBJ1-2	CASSYRGASDGYTF	TGTGCCAGCAGTTACCGGGGGGCCAGCGATGGCTACACCTTC
.	TRBV29-1	.	TRBJ1-5	CSVEIGGGQPQHF	TGCAGCGTTGAAATCGGGGGCGGGCAGCCCCAGCATTTT
.	TRBV20-1	TRBD2	TRBJ2-7	CSVRAPAGGYEQYF	TGCAGTGTCAGGGCGCCAGCGGGAGGCTACGAGCAGTACTTC
.	TRBV11-2	.	TRBJ2-1	CASSPIRGPSYNEQFF	TGTGCCAGCAGCCCCATCAGGGGTCCGTCCTACAATGAGCAGTTCTTC
.	TRBV20-1	TRBD2	TRBJ2-1	CSATRSGSSYNEQFF	TGCAGTGCAACCCGAAGCGGGAGCTCCTACAATGAGCAGTTCTTC
.	TRBV7-9	TRBD1	TRBJ2-7	CASGVQGAYEQYF	TGTGCCAGCGGGGTTCAGGGGGCCTACGAGCAGTACTTC
few	TRBV18	.	TRBJ2-5	CASSPPREETQYF	TGTGCCAGCTCACCACCTAGGGAAGAGACCCAGTACTTC
.	TRBV13	TRBD2	TRBJ2-5	CASSSGLAGGDQETQYF	TGTGCCAGCAGCTCCGGACTAGCGGGGGGAGACCAAGAGACCCAGTACTTC
.	TRBV20-1	.	TRBJ2-3	CSAANRRSADTQYF	TGCAGTGCTGCAAATAGGAGAAGCGCAGATACGCAGTATTTT
.	TRBV12-3/TRBV12-4	TRBD2	TRBJ2-1	CASSRLAGGGSNEQFF	TGTGCCAGCAGTCGTCTAGCGGGAGGAGGCTCAAATGAGCAGTTCTTC
.	TRBV6-1	.	TRBJ2-7	CASSEVIGAEQYF	TGTGCCAGCAGTGAAGTTATAGGGGCCGAGCAGTACTTC
few	TRBV11-1	.	TRBJ2-5	CASSQGLGAQYF	TGTGCCAGCAGCCAGGGCCTAGGTGCGCAGTACTTC
.	TRBV10-2	.	TRBJ2-7	CASSETGTYEQYF	TGCGCCAGCAGTGAAACCGGTACCTACGAGCAGTACTTC
.	TRBV25-1	TRBD2	TRBJ2-1	CASREILAGGEQFF	TGTGCCAGCAGGGAGATTCTAGCGGGGGGTGAGCAGTTCTTC
.	TRBV29-1	.	TRBJ2-1	CSVWFSYNEQFF	TGCAGCGTTTGGTTCAGCTACAATGAGCAGTTCTTC
.	TRBV7-2	.	TRBJ2-3	CASSLEAWGTDTQYF	TGTGCCAGCAGCTTAGAAGCGTGGGGCACAGATACGCAGTATTTT
few	TRBV15	TRBD1	TRBJ2-7	CATSIDRGSSYEQYF	TGTGCCACCAGCATTGACAGGGGGTCCTCCTACGAGCAGTACTTC
.	TRBV19	.	TRBJ2-7	CASSIDEGTYEQYF	TGTGCCAGTAGTATAGATGAGGGGACCTACGAGCAGTACTTC
.	TRBV20-1	TRBD2	TRBJ2-3	CSSFPLAGVPDTQYF	TGCAGTTCCTTCCCCTTAGCGGGGGTGCCAGATACGCAGTATTTT
.	TRBV5-1	.	TRBJ2-5	CASKKEEETQYF	TGCGCCAGCAAGAAGGAGGAAGAGACCCAGTACTTC
.	TRBV12-3/TRBV12-4	.	TRBJ2-5	CASSLTRRLQTKETQYF	TGTGCCAGCAGTTTGACCCGGAGACTTCAAACTAAAGAGACCCAGTACTTC
.	TRBV20-1	.	TRBJ2-7	CSANPGTYEQYF	TGCAGTGCTAACCCGGGAACCTACGAGCAGTACTTC
.	TRBV7-2	.	TRBJ2-1	CASSAAGSQRWDNEQFF	TGTGCCAGCAGCGCTGCGGGGTCCCAAAGGTGGGACAATGAGCAGTTCTTC
few	TRBV7-3	.	TRBJ2-1	CASSLDHTREVYNEQFF	TGTGCCAGCAGCTTGGACCACACTAGGGAGGTTTACAATGAGCAGTTCTTC
.	TRBV3-1	.	TRBJ2-7	CASSQEGMGLSSYEQYF	TGTGCCAGCAGCCAAGAAGGTATGGGTCTATCCTCCTACGAGCAGTACTTC
.	TRBV19	.	TRBJ1-2	CASSIRNGYTF	TGTGCCAGTAGTATTCGAAATGGCTACACCTTC